These T cell receptor beta chains were read from a single sample in a study of T cells after posttransplantation cyclophosphamide. The repertoire was sequenced with immunoSEQ multiplex PCR; TCRdb's copy has only in-frame clones and lacks some. The table shows around 19,000 clones, with 95% to 98% occurring only once. The sample was naive CD4+ T cells sorted from PBMCs. All receptors derive from a man in his forties in good health, CMV-negative, and a related stem cell transplant donor. Both conserved end residues are part of each CDR3. The D gene is left open where the match is weak. Clone size appears in some rows only: once, few, many, or a class for an expanded clone.

clone_size: NA
d_call: TRBD1
v_call: TRBV18
cdr3_aa: CASSPGTGVAYEQYF

clone_size: NA
d_call: TRBD2
v_call: TRBV11-2
cdr3_aa: CASSIRDYASYEQYF

clone_size: NA
d_call: NA
v_call: TRBV30
cdr3_aa: CAWSLTAENQPQHF

clone_size: NA
d_call: NA
v_call: TRBV19
cdr3_aa: CASSADYYTGELFF

clone_size: NA
d_call: NA
v_call: TRBV11-2
cdr3_aa: CASSLLAGSQETQYF

clone_size: NA
d_call: TRBD1
v_call: TRBV11-1
cdr3_aa: CASSSQGAPTGELFF

clone_size: once
d_call: NA
v_call: TRBV29-1
cdr3_aa: CSVGNRVNTGELFF

clone_size: NA
d_call: NA
v_call: TRBV6-1
cdr3_aa: CASSEYRYGDEQFF

clone_size: NA
d_call: TRBD2
v_call: TRBV10-3
cdr3_aa: CAISESGLAEQFF

clone_size: NA
d_call: TRBD1
v_call: TRBV6-6
cdr3_aa: CASRPGTGGVRSEQFF

clone_size: NA
d_call: TRBD1
v_call: TRBV7-3
cdr3_aa: CASSLTGTGADNEQFF

clone_size: NA
d_call: TRBD1
v_call: TRBV5-6
cdr3_aa: CASSSDRDRRPNVLTF

clone_size: NA
d_call: NA
v_call: TRBV5-1
cdr3_aa: CASSLGGTVPSYEQYF

clone_size: once
d_call: NA
v_call: TRBV15
cdr3_aa: CATSWRSGLETQYF

clone_size: NA
d_call: NA
v_call: TRBV14
cdr3_aa: CASSREGPGANVLTF

clone_size: NA
d_call: TRBD2
v_call: TRBV28
cdr3_aa: CASSRGGGGETQYF

clone_size: NA
d_call: NA
v_call: TRBV18
cdr3_aa: CASSPGSYGNYGYTF

clone_size: NA
d_call: NA
v_call: TRBV19
cdr3_aa: CASSIDRDTYQPQHF

clone_size: NA
d_call: TRBD2
v_call: TRBV13
cdr3_aa: CASSRRTSGRWGETQYF

clone_size: NA
d_call: TRBD2
v_call: TRBV19
cdr3_aa: CASTAPLAGATDTQYF

clone_size: NA
d_call: TRBD1
v_call: TRBV7-8
cdr3_aa: CASKSGQGYEQYF

clone_size: NA
d_call: NA
v_call: TRBV6-5
cdr3_aa: CASGRTGEKLFF

clone_size: NA
d_call: NA
v_call: TRBV28
cdr3_aa: CASSFGISLDNEQFF

clone_size: NA
d_call: NA
v_call: TRBV27
cdr3_aa: CASSDSFGEKLFF

clone_size: once
d_call: NA
v_call: TRBV10-3
cdr3_aa: CAIRDPQGGDTQYF

clone_size: once
d_call: NA
v_call: TRBV2
cdr3_aa: CASSVLKGPDTQYF

clone_size: NA
d_call: NA
v_call: TRBV9
cdr3_aa: CASSVATEILPGNTIYF

clone_size: NA
d_call: TRBD2
v_call: TRBV19
cdr3_aa: CASSGLAGAYEQYF

clone_size: NA
d_call: NA
v_call: TRBV27
cdr3_aa: CASSLSRANEKLFF

clone_size: NA
d_call: NA
v_call: TRBV7-2
cdr3_aa: CASSLDGSTDTQYF

clone_size: NA
d_call: NA
v_call: TRBV19
cdr3_aa: CASSIERTGDRTF

clone_size: NA
d_call: NA
v_call: TRBV4-3
cdr3_aa: CASSQDRGGSNQPQHF

clone_size: NA
d_call: TRBD1
v_call: TRBV19
cdr3_aa: CASSMEGTVYQPQHF

clone_size: NA
d_call: TRBD1
v_call: TRBV6-5
cdr3_aa: CASSWDRNQPQHF

clone_size: once
d_call: TRBD2
v_call: TRBV19
cdr3_aa: CASSTRTSGSYEQYF

clone_size: NA
d_call: NA
v_call: TRBV4-1
cdr3_aa: CASSQEGFRLPPGNEQFF

clone_size: NA
d_call: NA
v_call: TRBV19
cdr3_aa: CASSKVQELAKNIQYF

clone_size: once
d_call: TRBD2
v_call: TRBV14
cdr3_aa: CASSRLRGTRGQETQYF

clone_size: NA
d_call: NA
v_call: TRBV7-8
cdr3_aa: CASSLASSYNEQFF

clone_size: NA
d_call: NA
v_call: TRBV7-3
cdr3_aa: CASSPDRTTDTQYF

clone_size: NA
d_call: NA
v_call: TRBV27
cdr3_aa: CASSVNWENYGYTF

clone_size: NA
d_call: TRBD2
v_call: TRBV7-2
cdr3_aa: CASSYRTSGSFSEQFF

clone_size: NA
d_call: TRBD1
v_call: TRBV6-5
cdr3_aa: CASRRTGDSGNTIYF

clone_size: NA
d_call: NA
v_call: TRBV10-3
cdr3_aa: CAISDQREGKSTDTQYF

clone_size: NA
d_call: TRBD1
v_call: TRBV11-2
cdr3_aa: CASSGGQGLNNEQFF

clone_size: NA
d_call: NA
v_call: TRBV5-1
cdr3_aa: CASSPEPLGQPGKNTIYF